The entry below gives a single T cell receptor (beta chain) sequence along with its context. The data belong to a study of blood T cell repertoires in COVID-19. In the source study's methods: For nucleated cells, counts were estimated from reference gene primer amplification. The data were produced by immunoSEQ multiplex PCR, yet TCRdb's version contains in-frame clones alone and is incomplete. D and trimming come from the DNA, and the V and J calls and clone size come from that table. The profile shows 150,000 to 200,000 clones, 70% to 90% of them singletons. Trimming shortened V by 2 bases and J by 7 bases, and 12 bases separated the two germline ends. The CDR3 loop spans 14 amino acids. Germline assignment: CDR1 SGHVS and CDR2 FQNEAQ.

The chain has TRBV7-8 and TRBJ2-1; tentatively, D is TRBD1 (5 bases). The TCR originated in a man between 18 and 29 years old who had recovered from COVID-19. Input material: peripheral blood. As DNA, the CDR3 is TGTGCCAGCAGCTTACAGGGTATAGGTAATGAGCAGTTCTTC. Protein: CASSLQGIGNEQFF.